These 7 T cell receptor beta chains originate from one sample sequenced in a study of response to subunit inactivated influenza vaccine. A single record per CDR3 protein comes from TCRdb applying MiXCR to the RT-PCR reads. The sample holds hundreds of thousands of distinct CDR3 sequences; 13% to 15% are singletons and the top ten take 6% to 9.5%. The sequencing here drew on PBMCs from blood, taken roughly 15 days before vaccination. The receptors originated from a man aged 50 to 59 who received an inactivated influenza vaccine.

The chain joins TRBV15 to TRBJ2-1, with D uncertain. The germline CDR1 and CDR2 sequences are LNHNV and YYDKDF (reference sequence). This CDR3 spans 14 amino acids. V lost 2 bases and J lost 2, with 7 bases in between. The chain's CDR3 is CATSRMGTYNEQFF. CDR3 DNA: TGTGCCACCAGCAGAATGGGGACCTACAATGAGCAGTTCTTC.

Only a few counts were recorded for this clonotype. The chain couples TRBV7-8 to TRBJ2-1, with 7 bases lining up with TRBD2. CDR1 and CDR2 from the germline V gene are SGHVS and FQNEAQ. V trimming: 0 bases; J trimming: 3 bases; junction bases outside the gene matches: 5. This CDR3 is built from 16 residues. In DNA, the CDR3 is TGTGCCAGCAGCTTAGCTTCTCGCGGGGGCTACAATGAGCAGTTCTTC. Protein product: CASSLASRGGYNEQFF.

This chain joins TRBV29-1 and TRBJ2-2; D might be TRBD2 (6 bases). Germline assignment: CDR1 SQVTM and CDR2 ANQGSEA. The CDR3 spans 12 residues. Trimming stripped 5 bases from V and 5 bases from J, with 9 bases between. As DNA, the CDR3 is TGCAGCGTTATAGCGGAGACCGGGGAGCTGTTTTTT. Translated, it gives CSVIAETGELFF.

J is TRBJ2-2 and V is TRBV6-2 or TRBV6-3, with D perhaps TRBD1 or TRBD2 (6 bases each). The CDR3 has 13 residues. Trimming stripped 6 bases from V and 7 bases from J, with 12 bases between. Germline V gene sequence: CDR1 MNHEY, CDR2 SVGEGT. The CDR3 nucleotides read TGTGCCAGCAGGCCCGGAGGGGGCGGGGAGCTGTTTTTT. It specifies CASRPGGGGELFF.

V is TRBV12-3 or TRBV12-4 and J is TRBJ2-7, with D maybe TRBD1 (6 bases). This CDR3 has 14 residues. V was trimmed by 1 base and J by 3 bases, leaving 10 bases between them. The chain's CDR3 is CASSLENRVYEQYF. The CDR3, as DNA: TGTGCCAGCAGTTTAGAAAACAGGGTCTACGAGCAGTACTTC.

In this sample, this clonotype turned up many times. The CDR3 nucleotides are TGTGCCAGCAGTTATTCGGGACTTGGAGCCGGGGAGCTGTTTTTT. Translation gives CASSYSGLGAGELFF. The J gene is TRBJ2-2, the V gene TRBV6-2 or TRBV6-3; possible D gene TRBD2, 6 bases. Germline lookup yields CDR1 MNHEY and CDR2 SVGEGT. CDR3 length equals 15 residues. Trimming cost V 3 bases and J 6 bases, with 14 bases left between them.

In this sample, this clonotype turned up a few times. The V call is TRBV5-1, the J call TRBJ2-3; 11 bases fit TRBD2. The V and J ends lost 4 bases and 1 base, in that order; junction bases with no gene match: 5. The V gene's germline CDR1 is SGHRS and CDR2 YFSETQ. CDR3 length: 16 residues. CDR3 coding DNA: TGCGCCAGCAGCAAACCACTAGCGGGAGGCACAGATACGCAGTATTTT. Translation: CASSKPLAGGTDTQYF. The complete variable domain, with remaining parts taken from reference TRBV5-1 and TRBJ2-3, reads KAGVTQTPRYLIKTRGQQVTLSCSPISGHRSVSWYQQTPGQGLQFLFEYFSETQRNKGNFPGRFSGRQFSNSRSEMNVSTLELGDSALYLCASSKPLAGGTDTQYFGPGTRLTVL.